These T cell receptor beta chains were read from a single sample in a study of blood T cells in healthy people across ages. MiXCR was run by TCRdb on the 5' RACE reads, yielding one entry per CDR3 protein. The sample carries about 1.8 million distinct CDR3 sequences, just under 50% recorded once. Sequenced input: blood. The receptors shown here come from a middle-aged woman in good health. Each CDR3 is given with its conserved first and last residue. A D gene is named only where the DNA matches it firmly. Where a row states a size, it is once, few, many or the class of an expanded clone; other rows omit it.

>-|TRBV12-3/TRBV12-4|TRBJ1-6|TRBD1
TGTGCCAGCGGGACAGGGGGGTATTCACCCCTCCACTTT
CASGTGGYSPLHF
>-|TRBV29-1|TRBJ2-7|TRBD1
TGCAGCGTTGCAATGGGCGGGACAGGGACCTCCTACGAGCAGTACTTC
CSVAMGGTGTSYEQYF
>few|TRBV20-1|TRBJ2-6|TRBD1
TGCAGTGCCAGAGGGACAGGGGGTTCTGGGGCCAACGTCCTGACTTTC
CSARGTGGSGANVLTF
>-|TRBV20-1|TRBJ1-2|-
TGCAGTGCTAGTACTGGCCTAGGGGTAGATGGCTACACCTTC
CSASTGLGVDGYTF
>-|TRBV27|TRBJ2-1|-
TGTGCCAGCAAGGGTGGAGGGAATGAGCAGTTCTTC
CASKGGGNEQFF
>-|TRBV5-1|TRBJ2-6|-
TGCGCCAGCAGCGTATCCGTAGCAGGGGCCAACGTCCTGACTTTC
CASSVSVAGANVLTF
>-|TRBV12-3/TRBV12-4|TRBJ2-5|TRBD2
TGTGCCAGCAGTTCGGAGCGGGGGGGCCTCCAAGAGACCCAGTACTTC
CASSSERGGLQETQYF
>-|TRBV7-9|TRBJ2-5|TRBD1
TGTGCCAGCAGCCCCGACAGGGGCGTAGAAGAGACCCAGTACTTC
CASSPDRGVEETQYF
>-|TRBV6-5|TRBJ2-7|-
TGTGCCAGCAGTTACTCCCGCCGGAATCCCACCTACGAGCAGTACTTC
CASSYSRRNPTYEQYF
>-|TRBV5-1|TRBJ2-1|-
TGCGCCAGCAGGACGGAACCGAGCTCCTACAATGAGCAGTTCTTC
CASRTEPSSYNEQFF
>-|TRBV7-6|TRBJ2-1|-
TGTGCCAGCAGCTTAAGGTCCGGGGGCGGGTCCTACAATGAGCAGTTCTTC
CASSLRSGGGSYNEQFF
>-|TRBV6-2/TRBV6-3|TRBJ1-6|-
TGTGCCAGCAGTTACGTCGGGCGGCCACCCCTCCACTTT
CASSYVGRPPLHF
>-|TRBV25-1|TRBJ2-5|-
TGTGCCAGCAGCAGGGCTCGAGGTAACAGTGGGACCCAGTACTTC
CASSRARGNSGTQYF
>few|TRBV6-2/TRBV6-3|TRBJ1-4|TRBD1
TGTGCCAGCAAGAAGGGACAGCTTAATGAAAAACTGTTTTTT
CASKKGQLNEKLFF
>-|TRBV6-5|TRBJ2-7|TRBD1
TGTGCCAGCAGTCCCGGGACAGACGGCTCCTACGAGCAGTACTTC
CASSPGTDGSYEQYF
>few|TRBV14|TRBJ1-6|-
TGTGCCAGCAGCCAAGCGGGATTGTTGGGGAATTCACCCCTCCACTTT
CASSQAGLLGNSPLHF
>few|TRBV7-9|TRBJ2-7|TRBD1
TGTGCCAGCAGCCCGATCAACAGGGGCGAAACCTACGAGCAGTACTTC
CASSPINRGETYEQYF
>-|TRBV28|TRBJ2-1|TRBD2
TGTGCCAGCAGTAGATGGGAGGGTTTAGATGAGCAGTTCTTC
CASSRWEGLDEQFF
>-|TRBV20-1|TRBJ1-6|TRBD1
TGCAGTGCTAGAAGACAGGGGCTTAATTCACCCCTCCACTTT
CSARRQGLNSPLHF
>few|TRBV4-3|TRBJ2-1|-
TGCGCCAGACAGATAAACAATGAGCAGTTCTTC
CARQINNEQFF
>-|TRBV6-5|TRBJ1-3|-
TGTGCCAGCAGTGAGGGGAGTGTGACTGGAAACACCATATATTTT
CASSEGSVTGNTIYF
>-|TRBV7-2|TRBJ2-1|TRBD2
TGTGCCAGCAGTTTCCGGAGGACTAGCGGGGGAAATGAGCAGTTCTTC
CASSFRRTSGGNEQFF
>-|TRBV20-1|TRBJ1-2|-
TGCAGTGCTAGAGAACGATATGGGGGGGGCTACACCTTC
CSARERYGGGYTF
>few|TRBV28|TRBJ2-7|TRBD1
TGTGCCAGCAGTCGAGACAGGGGGCCCCCCCCGTACGAGCAGTACTTC
CASSRDRGPPPYEQYF
>once|TRBV20-1|TRBJ2-5|-
TGCAGTGCTGTTAAGCCGGGGGGCTCGGGAGAGACCCAGTACTTC
CSAVKPGGSGETQYF
>-|TRBV4-2|TRBJ2-7|-
TGTGCCAGCAGCCAGGTCGACAGGCACTCCTACGAGCAGTACTTC
CASSQVDRHSYEQYF
>-|TRBV4-1|TRBJ2-1|-
TGCGCCAGCAGCCATACGGGAAGCAATGAGCAGTTCTTC
CASSHTGSNEQFF
>few|TRBV11-2|TRBJ2-1|TRBD1
TGTGCCAGCAGCTATCGACAGGGAGACAATGAGCAGTTCTTC
CASSYRQGDNEQFF
>-|TRBV28|TRBJ2-3|TRBD1
TGTGCCAGCAGTTATCTACAGGGGGCAGATACGCAGTATTTT
CASSYLQGADTQYF
>-|TRBV6-1|TRBJ2-5|-
TGTGCCAGCACTGACCGGCTTCATGAGCAGTACTTC
CASTDRLHEQYF
>few|TRBV10-3|TRBJ2-1|-
TGTGCCATCAGTGAGTCGGCGGGACAGTTATACAATGAGCAGTTCTTC
CAISESAGQLYNEQFF
>-|TRBV21-1|TRBJ2-3|-
TGTGCCAGCAGCAACCCCTGCACCCACAGGGGGCGCCGACCAGATACGCAGTATTTT
CASSNPCTHRGRRPDTQYF
>-|TRBV29-1|TRBJ2-3|-
TGCAGCGTTGGGACTGGGACCGTGAGAAATACGCAGTATTTT
CSVGTGTVRNTQYF
>-|TRBV4-3|TRBJ2-1|TRBD2
TGCGCCAGCAGCCAATCCGGCGGGACTAGGCAGTTCTTC
CASSQSGGTRQFF
>-|TRBV27|TRBJ1-2|TRBD1
TGTGCCAGCAGTTTTTATCCGACCCGGGGGGACAGCCCAAACTATGGCTACACCTTC
CASSFYPTRGDSPNYGYTF
>-|TRBV6-1|TRBJ1-2|-
TGTGCCAGCAGGGGTTTAGGGTATGGCTACACCTTC
CASRGLGYGYTF
>few|TRBV7-2|TRBJ2-3|TRBD1
TGTGCCAGCAGCCGACTTAGGGACAGGGGTCGTGATACGCAGTATTTT
CASSRLRDRGRDTQYF
>once|TRBV7-3|TRBJ2-3|-
TGTGCCAGCAGCGATCCGGGGGGCCCCACAGATACGCAGTATTTT
CASSDPGGPTDTQYF
>-|TRBV6-5|TRBJ2-3|-
TGTGCCGGCAGCCGTACTGGGGTAGGCCCTACCAATACGCAGTATTTT
CAGSRTGVGPTNTQYF
>-|TRBV28|TRBJ2-3|-
TGTGCCAGCAGTACGACCAGGGTGGGCACAGATACGCAGTATTTT
CASSTTRVGTDTQYF
>-|TRBV29-1|TRBJ2-3|TRBD1
TGCGGCGTTGTCGCCAGACAGGGGATTGGGTCAGATACGCAGTATTTT
CGVVARQGIGSDTQYF
>few|TRBV25-1|TRBJ1-2|TRBD1
TGTGCCAGCAGTCCCCAGGACAGGTCCGATACAGGCTACACCTTC
CASSPQDRSDTGYTF
>once|TRBV28|TRBJ2-5|-
TGTGCCAGCGGTCCCTGGACCCAGTACTTC
CASGPWTQYF
>-|TRBV7-6|TRBJ2-7|-
TGTGCCAGCAGCTCTACATCGGGTTCTTCCGAGCAGTACTTC
CASSSTSGSSEQYF
>-|TRBV2|TRBJ2-7|-
TGTGCCAGCAGCGCAGCGCCGCCGACAGCCTACGAGCAGTACTTC
CASSAAPPTAYEQYF